This T cell receptor beta chain emerged from a study of blood T cell repertoires in COVID-19. Study information: Researchers got acute and convalescent COVID-19 samples from the United States, Italy and Spain. PBMCs, B-cell-depleted T cells, or T cells provided the cDNA or gDNA that made up the material.

Methods used by the authors: Reference gene primer amplification yielded estimated nucleated cell counts. Sequencing used immunoSEQ multiplex PCR; TCRdb keeps in-frame clones, though not all of them. Clone size and the V and J calls come from that table; the DNA yielded D and trimming. The sample holds around 80,000 clones, around 80% seen once. CDR3 length: 15 amino acids. CDR1 is LGHNA and CDR2 is YSLEER in the germline V gene. J gave up 4 bases and V 0 bases, and 3 bases lay outside the gene matches. Sequencing was done on a sample of peripheral blood. The rearrangement uses TRBV4-3 and TRBJ2-1; TRBD2 agrees at 7 bases. The receptor comes from a woman of 80 years or more with active or convalescent COVID-19. The DNA of the CDR3 is TGCGCCAGCAGCCAAGATGCCGGGGGGTACAATGAGCAGTTCTTC. Protein sequence: CASSQDAGGYNEQFF.